This TCR beta chain was retrieved from a study of cytotoxic CD8 clonotypes in ibrutinib-treated CLL (dated by TCRdb to about 2021). For the study in its entirety: The cohort was composed of some ten relapsed/refractory and fewer than 16 treatment-naive patients; IGHV unmutated status was identified in some 17 patients. Partial responses were observed in approximately 24 patients and complete responses in 2; after a median follow-up of 68 months, remission was maintained in about 15 patients and progression was observed in some twelve. Response samples were taken after a median of 12 months on treatment, ranging from about 6 to 40 months. Samples averaged 255,043 productive templates and 94,082 productive rearrangements. Longitudinal samples were available for 26 of the 86 trial participants. Cryopreserved peripheral blood mononuclear cells were obtained before treatment, at response, and at either sustained remission or disease progression. Patients were still on ibrutinib when every remission and progressive disease sample was collected. Broad study findings and their caveats: Clonality increased at ibrutinib response, stayed stable in sustained remission, and fell back toward baseline at progression. At baseline, clonality was higher than in age-matched healthy donors and showed a strong correlation with circulating CD8+ T-cell counts. Public clonotypes were rare and either contracted or stayed stable during treatment, and the rise in clonality at ibrutinib response reflected the expansion of private clonotypes. Sustained-remission and progressing patients did not have matched sampling times, and lymph node repertoires were not examined.

CDR1 and CDR2 (SGHRS, YFSETQ) derive from the germline V gene. A distance of 8 bases separates the germline ends of V and J, which lose 4 bases and 4 bases respectively. The CDR3 runs 13 amino acids, cysteine and phenylalanine included. Only the CDR3 DNA is retained, 39 bases long and in frame from the first base. On this clone: Its antigen specificity is not known. There are no base qualities to consult, and no much larger clone falls within one base.

The sample's time point, from its label and the paper: approximately 2 years on ibrutinib. Around 2 micrograms of genomic DNA were extracted from cryopreserved PBMCs for TCR beta library preparation. High-throughput TCR beta sequencing was performed on longitudinal blood samples from CLL patients receiving ibrutinib monotherapy. The patients were enrolled in a single-center, open-label phase 2 trial of ibrutinib monotherapy. The goal of deep resolution MiSeq sequencing was a depth between 1 in 1 million and 1 in 200,000 T cells, and coverage averaged 10x per clonotype. TCR beta libraries were generated with the immunoSEQ hsTCRB Kit. The published analysis was carried out like this. ImmunoSEQ Data Assistant and ImmunoSEQ Analyzer were used for data analysis, and V, D and J genes were assigned according to IMGT definitions. Clonality, which ranges from 0 to 1, was calculated by subtracting the normalized Shannon entropy of productive rearrangement frequencies from one. Public clonotype analysis was restricted to overrepresented clonotypes comprising at least 0.05% of each patient's repertoire. Thirteen age-matched healthy donor repertoires from immuneACCESS were used as controls for clonality. As stored in TCRdb, this immuneACCESS dataset retains in-frame rearrangements with V and J assigned. A fraction of the clones does not appear; measured against another copy, unresolved V genes explain less than half of the discrepancy, and the remainder lacks a known reason. From that table come the V and J calls and clone size; the DNA was used to work out D and trimming. The sample table shows about 120,000 clones, and 58% are seen once. The top ten clonotypes cover 30% to 45% of the sample.

Sequenced here: PBMCs, sampled after 24 months of ibrutinib treatment. The source is a human donor with chronic lymphocytic leukemia. The V and J segments used are TRBV5-1 and TRBJ2-2; no D gene is confidently identified. The DNA sequence reads TGCGCCAGCAGCGCGCTGGGCACCGGGGAGCTGTTTTTT. Its translation reads: CASSALGTGELFF. With the rest looked up from the reference TRBV5-1 and TRBJ2-2 genes rather than sequenced, the full variable domain is KAGVTQTPRYLIKTRGQQVTLSCSPISGHRSVSWYQQTPGQGLQFLFEYFSETQRNKGNFPGRFSGRQFSNSRSEMNVSTLELGDSALYLCASSALGTGELFFGEGSRLTVL.